These T cell receptor beta chains were read from a single sample in a study of human T cells and chemical hapten exposure. A single record per CDR3 protein comes from TCRdb applying MiXCR to the RACE reads. Among fewer than 80,000 distinct CDR3 sequences listed, over 9% were seen once. Specimen: whole blood, collected in connection with sensitization to the hapten diphenylcyclopropenone (DPC). The receptors were sampled from a woman aged 45 to 65 with alopecia areata. Some clones in this sample may be carry-over from other donors' samples. Each CDR3 is given with its conserved first and last residue. Each record gives: CDR3 DNA, CDR3 protein, J gene, V gene, D gene, clone size. A D gene is named only where the DNA matches it firmly. Clone size appears in some rows only: once, few, many, or a class for an expanded clone.

TGTGCCAGCTCACCACCCACAGATACGCAGTATTTT	CASSPPTDTQYF	TRBJ2-3	TRBV18	NA	few
TGTGCCACCAGTGATTTAAGCACCGGGGAGCTGTTTTTT	CATSDLSTGELFF	TRBJ2-2	TRBV24-1	NA	few
TGTGCCAGCAGTTTAGGTGGGGAATCTGAAGCTTTCTTT	CASSLGGESEAFF	TRBJ1-1	TRBV12-3/TRBV12-4	NA	NA
TGTGCCAGCAGCCAAAACCTGGGACCGAGCTATGGCTACACCTTC	CASSQNLGPSYGYTF	TRBJ1-2	TRBV3-1	NA	few
TGTGCCAGCAGTAAAACCACCCTACACTATGAGCAGTTCTTC	CASSKTTLHYEQFF	TRBJ2-1	TRBV12-3/TRBV12-4	NA	many
TGTGCCAGCAGCCGGAGCGGAAGAATTTTCTATGGCTACACCTTC	CASSRSGRIFYGYTF	TRBJ1-2	TRBV7-9	NA	few
TGTGCCAGTAGACCGACTAGCGGGAGGGGGGAGCTGTTTTTT	CASRPTSGRGELFF	TRBJ2-2	TRBV19	TRBD2	few
TGCGCCAGCAGCCAAGTTGGAGCGGGAGCGTCCTACAATGAGCAGTTCTTC	CASSQVGAGASYNEQFF	TRBJ2-1	TRBV4-1	TRBD2	few
TGTGCCAGCAGCTTGGGGACTAGCGGGAGGGCAGAGACCCAGTACTTC	CASSLGTSGRAETQYF	TRBJ2-5	TRBV11-2	TRBD2	few
TGTGCCAGCAGCGAGGGGTTGATCACTGAAGCTTTCTTT	CASSEGLITEAFF	TRBJ1-1	TRBV5-4	NA	many
TGTGCCAGCAGCCTCTCGTGGGGGTCAGATACGCAGTATTTT	CASSLSWGSDTQYF	TRBJ2-3	TRBV7-3	NA	few
TGTGCCCGGGACCCCATGGCAGATACGCAGTATTTT	CARDPMADTQYF	TRBJ2-3	TRBV25-1	NA	few
TGTGCCAGCAGCCCTGGACAGGGGAGGGGCTACACCTTC	CASSPGQGRGYTF	TRBJ1-2	TRBV5-4	TRBD1	many
TGTGCCAGCAGTGAAGGTCCAGCGGGATTAGATACGCAGTATTTT	CASSEGPAGLDTQYF	TRBJ2-3	TRBV6-4	TRBD2	NA
TGTGCCACCAGTGATCCCCCTCTGGATGAGCAGTTCTTC	CATSDPPLDEQFF	TRBJ2-1	TRBV24-1	NA	many
TGTGCCAGCAGCCATACGCGGGGCATCTATGGCTACACCTTC	CASSHTRGIYGYTF	TRBJ1-2	TRBV12-3/TRBV12-4	NA	many
TGTGCCAGCAGTGGGTTGTGGGGAGAGGACAATGAGCAGTTCTTC	CASSGLWGEDNEQFF	TRBJ2-1	TRBV27	NA	many
TGTGCCTGGAGTGGTAGAGCGCAGGACACTGAAGCTTTCTTT	CAWSGRAQDTEAFF	TRBJ1-1	TRBV30	NA	few
TGCAGCGCGGGACTGCCGAACACTGAAGCTTTCTTT	CSAGLPNTEAFF	TRBJ1-1	TRBV29-1	NA	NA
TGCAGCGTTGAAAGGGTTATTCTACGCAATGAGCAGTTCTTC	CSVERVILRNEQFF	TRBJ2-1	TRBV29-1	NA	NA
TGTGCCAGCAGTTTACCTGGGACAGGGCATCAGTACTTC	CASSLPGTGHQYF	TRBJ2-4	TRBV28	TRBD1	many
TGTGCTAGCAGCCCCTCGGGACTAGCGGGAGGCACCGGGGAGCTGTTTTTT	CASSPSGLAGGTGELFF	TRBJ2-2	TRBV7-7	TRBD2	once
TGCGCCAGCAAGCGGGAGGAAGGGTACAATGAGCAGTTCTTC	CASKREEGYNEQFF	TRBJ2-1	TRBV5-1	TRBD2	NA
TGTGCCAGCAGCTTAGCAGCGGGAGGGATGAACACCGGGGAGCTGTTTTTT	CASSLAAGGMNTGELFF	TRBJ2-2	TRBV11-2	TRBD2	many
TGTGCCAGCGCCAGAGGGGGATTAAATAATTCACCCCTCCACTTT	CASARGGLNNSPLHF	TRBJ1-6	TRBV6-1	NA	few
TGCGCCAGTAATACAGGGGGCAACACCGGGGAGCTGTTTTTT	CASNTGGNTGELFF	TRBJ2-2	TRBV5-1	TRBD1	many
TGTGCCAGCAGCCGCGGGACTCAGCGTCGCACAGATACGCAGTATTTT	CASSRGTQRRTDTQYF	TRBJ2-3	TRBV11-2	NA	many
TGTGCCAGTAGAACCCAGGCAGGGAACTATGGCTACACCTTC	CASRTQAGNYGYTF	TRBJ1-2	TRBV19	NA	few
TGTGCCAGCGCGGGACTAGCGGGAGAGCCCTCCGGTCATACGCAGTATTTT	CASAGLAGEPSGHTQYF	TRBJ2-3	TRBV6-2/TRBV6-3	TRBD2	NA
TGCAGTGCTTACCGGACAGGATTCCCCTCCTACGAGCAGTACTTC	CSAYRTGFPSYEQYF	TRBJ2-7	TRBV20-1	TRBD1	NA
TGCGCCAGCAGCTCCGGGACAGGGTCAGCCCAGCCCCAGCATTTT	CASSSGTGSAQPQHF	TRBJ1-5	TRBV4-1	TRBD1	NA
TGTGCCAGCAGCTCGGGACTGAATACCTACGAGCAGTACTTC	CASSSGLNTYEQYF	TRBJ2-7	TRBV5-4	NA	many
TGCGCCAGCAGCTTGCCTACCCCGGGGGCCAATGAGCAGTTCTTC	CASSLPTPGANEQFF	TRBJ2-1	TRBV5-1	NA	NA
TGTGCCAGCAGCCGGGAGACAGGGCCCACCGGGGAGCTGTTTTTT	CASSRETGPTGELFF	TRBJ2-2	TRBV5-5	NA	NA
TGCGCCAGCAGCCCAACAGGAGGAGGTTCCTACAATGAGCAGTTCTTC	CASSPTGGGSYNEQFF	TRBJ2-1	TRBV5-1	NA	many
TGTGCCAGCAGTACGTCCGGGACACCCTTTCAGCCCCAGCATTTT	CASSTSGTPFQPQHF	TRBJ1-5	TRBV27	NA	few
TGTGCCAGCAGCCCCGCAGTGGGTGGCTTGGATTCACCCCTCCACTTT	CASSPAVGGLDSPLHF	TRBJ1-6	TRBV7-6	NA	many
TGTGCCAGCAGCCAAGGACAGGGCTACGAGCAGTACTTC	CASSQGQGYEQYF	TRBJ2-7	TRBV14	TRBD1	NA
TGTGCCAGCAGCGCGAGGGTGAGCGGGTACAATGAGCAGTTCTTC	CASSARVSGYNEQFF	TRBJ2-1	TRBV12-3/TRBV12-4	NA	many
TGCAGTGCTAGGTTCCCCAGGGATCACAACGAGCAGTACTTC	CSARFPRDHNEQYF	TRBJ2-7	TRBV20-1	NA	many
TGTGCCAGCAACAGCTTACTAGCGGGAGGTGATGATACGCAGTATTTT	CASNSLLAGGDDTQYF	TRBJ2-3	TRBV6-1	TRBD2	many
TGTGCCAGCAGTACTTACAGGGGGCGAGCCTATGGCTACACCTTC	CASSTYRGRAYGYTF	TRBJ1-2	TRBV27	TRBD1	many
TGTGCCAGCAGCATCGGGACAGTGAATCAGCCCCAGCATTTT	CASSIGTVNQPQHF	TRBJ1-5	TRBV5-5	TRBD1	few
TGTGCCATCAGTGATAGGGACAGGGCCTACGAGCAGTACTTC	CAISDRDRAYEQYF	TRBJ2-7	TRBV10-3	TRBD1	NA
TGCGCCAGCAGTGAGTCTGGACAGGGGTGGACTGAAGCTTTCTTT	CASSESGQGWTEAFF	TRBJ1-1	TRBV10-2	TRBD1	few
TGCAGCGTTGGGGGGGGCCCCCGGCCTGGGGCCAACGTCCTGACTTTC	CSVGGGPRPGANVLTF	TRBJ2-6	TRBV29-1	NA	many
TGCGCCAGCAGTCAATCCGGGACAGGGCTCATTACGCAGTATTTT	CASSQSGTGLITQYF	TRBJ2-3	TRBV23-1	TRBD1	many
TGCAGCACCCAAGGACAGGGCTTGAACACTGAAGCTTTCTTT	CSTQGQGLNTEAFF	TRBJ1-1	TRBV29-1	TRBD1	NA
TGTGCCATCAGTGAAGGAGCGGTCGGAGAGACCCAGTACTTC	CAISEGAVGETQYF	TRBJ2-5	TRBV10-3	NA	NA
TGCGCCAGCAGCTCGGGACAGCACCGCACCTACGAGCAGTACTTC	CASSSGQHRTYEQYF	TRBJ2-7	TRBV5-1	TRBD1	few
TGTGCCAGCTCACCTGCGAATCTGGAGCTGTTTTTT	CASSPANLELFF	TRBJ2-2	TRBV18	NA	NA
TGTGCCAGCATTCTAGCAACCTCCTACGAGCAGTACTTC	CASILATSYEQYF	TRBJ2-7	TRBV2	NA	many
TGTGCCAGCGGCCTGACGTGGGCAAAGCGGGAGGACTACAATGAGCAGTTCTTC	CASGLTWAKREDYNEQFF	TRBJ2-1	TRBV7-9	TRBD2	NA
TGCAGTGCTCGGCTAGCGGGACTCAACGAGCAGTACTTC	CSARLAGLNEQYF	TRBJ2-7	TRBV20-1	TRBD2	few
TGTGCCAGCAGTTTGCTCTACTCCTACAATGAGCAGTTCTTC	CASSLLYSYNEQFF	TRBJ2-1	TRBV12-3/TRBV12-4	NA	large